The 15 T cell receptor beta chains listed next were all sequenced from one sample in a study of control samples from healthy donors and cancer patients. Assay: immunoSEQ multiplex PCR; the TCRdb copy retains only in-frame clones and omits some. Among approximately 230,000 clones listed, more than 65% were seen once. Sample: PBMCs. The receptors originated from a woman aged 55-70 years with lung cancer.

The J gene is TRBJ2-1, the V gene TRBV29-1; 14 nucleotides agree with TRBD2. The germline gives CDR1 SQVTM, CDR2 ANQGSEA. Trimming cost V 6 bases and J 9 bases; bases outside gene matches: 10. The CDR3 is 15 amino acids. CDR3 coding DNA: TGCAGCGTCGGGGGACTAGCGGGAGTTCAGGGTGAGCAGTTCTTC. Protein: CSVGGLAGVQGEQFF.

The chain combines TRBV6-5 with TRBJ1-6, with D maybe TRBD1 (5 bases). CDR3 length: 14 amino acids. Germline lookup yields CDR1 MNHEY and CDR2 SVGAGI. V gave up 6 bases and J gave up 10 bases, with 16 bases separating them. The CDR3 coding sequence is TGTGCCAGCAGAAGGGACTCCGGAGGATCACCCCTCCACTTT. Its protein product is CASRRDSGGSPLHF.

This clone was recorded once. The V and J genes are TRBV30 and TRBJ1-2, with TRBD1 identical over 9 bases. This CDR3 contains 12 residues. Trimming took 5 bases from V and 2 from J; bases not matched to a gene: 0. Germline V gives CDR1 GTSNPN, CDR2 SVGIG (reference sequence). CDR3 coding DNA: TGTGCCTGGGGGACAGGGAACTATGGCTACACCTTC. As protein: CAWGTGNYGYTF.

The CDR3 coding sequence is TGCGCCAGCAGCGTTACCGGGACAGCAAATTCACCCCTCCACTTT. As protein: CASSVTGTANSPLHF. The chain combines TRBV5-1 with TRBJ1-6, with 7 bases matching TRBD1. V was pared by 4 bases and J by 7 bases, with 8 bases of the junction left unmatched. The CDR3 has 15 amino acids. CDR1 SGHRS and CDR2 YFSETQ come from the germline V gene.

V usage is TRBV3-1 (or the pseudogene TRBV3-2) and J usage is TRBJ1-6; possibly TRBD1 for D (6 bases). The CDR3 runs to 14 residues. Germline V gives CDR1 LGHDT, CDR2 YNNKEL (reference sequence). The germline V and J ends were trimmed by 6 bases and 6 bases, with 12 bases remaining between them. The CDR3 nucleotides are TGTGCCAGCAGTCACCGGGACATTAATTCACCCCTCCACTTT. Its translation is CASSHRDINSPLHF.

The rearrangement uses TRBV28 and TRBJ2-7; TRBD1 or TRBD2 may be the D gene (5 bases each). Trimming removed 5 bases from V and 0 bases from J, with 14 bases in between. CDR3 size: 15 residues. Looked up from germline, CDR1 is MDHEN and CDR2 is SYDVKM. CDR3 loop: CASSPSPGRSYEQYF. DNA of the CDR3: TGTGCCAGCAGTCCCTCCCCGGGACGCTCCTACGAGCAGTACTTC.

This chain connects TRBV7-8 to TRBJ2-5; D is possibly TRBD2 (5 bases). Germline values: CDR1 SGHVS, CDR2 FQNEAQ. V dropped 6 bases and J dropped 5 bases, with 16 bases sitting between them. The CDR3 is 14 residues long. The CDR3 DNA is TGTGCCAGCAGATTGTCTGTGGGCGGGGAGACCCAGTACTTC. Encoded protein: CASRLSVGGETQYF. Using reference TRBV7-8 and TRBJ2-5 for the parts outside the CDR3, the full variable domain is GAGVSQSPRYKVAKRGQDVALRCDPISGHVSLFWYQQALGQGPEFLTYFQNEAQLDKSGLPSDRFFAERPEGSVSTLKIQRTQQEDSAVYLCASRLSVGGETQYFGPGTRLLVL.

The V gene is TRBV3-1 (or the pseudogene TRBV3-2), the J gene TRBJ1-6, with 8 positions matching TRBD1. V lost 4 bases and J lost 1; bases outside the gene matches: 3. Germline V gives CDR1 LGHDT, CDR2 YNNKEL (reference sequence). CDR3 length equals 16 residues. The chain's CDR3 is CASSPQGASYNSPLHF. CDR3 coding DNA: TGTGCCAGCAGCCCCCAGGGGGCATCCTATAATTCACCCCTCCACTTT.

In regard to this clone: The sample contains more than one DNA sequence encoding this CDR3. CDR3: CASSEGQGFGEQFF. In DNA form, the CDR3 reads TGTGCCAGCAGTGAGGGGCAGGGTTTTGGTGAGCAGTTCTTC. The chain employs TRBV6-1 and TRBJ2-1, with D possibly matching TRBD1 (5 bases). The V and J ends lost 3 bases and 9 bases respectively, with 15 bases between them. CDR1 and CDR2 (germline): MNHNS, SASEGT. The CDR3 has 14 amino acids.

This clone has only one observation. The V and J genes are TRBV6-5 and TRBJ1-1, with a weak D call TRBD1 (5 bases). V dropped 2 bases and J dropped 4 bases, with 11 bases sitting between them. The CDR3 is made up of 14 amino acids. Germline CDR1 is MNHEY and CDR2 is SVGAGI. CDR3 DNA sequence: TGTGCCAGCAGTTACGGGGGGACGGGCACTGAAGCTTTCTTT. Encoded protein: CASSYGGTGTEAFF.

The chain joins TRBV7-9 to TRBJ2-3, with no clear D. The V gene lost 2 bases and the J gene lost 4 bases, with 1 base spanning the gap. This CDR3 spans 11 amino acids. Germline V gene lookup returns CDR1 SEHNR and CDR2 FQNEAQ (reference sequence). The CDR3 DNA reads TGTGCCAGCAGCTTATCAGATACGCAGTATTTT. Protein sequence: CASSLSDTQYF.

This clone was detected once. The genes are TRBV7-9 and TRBJ2-2; weak D call: TRBD1 (6 bases). Germline-derived CDR1 and CDR2 are SEHNR and FQNEAQ (reference sequence). This CDR3 comprises 16 residues. Trimming removed 3 bases from V and 1 base from J, with 12 bases in between. The CDR3 region is CASSLLSGVNTGELFF. The CDR3 region has the DNA TGTGCCAGCAGCTTGCTTTCAGGGGTGAACACCGGGGAGCTGTTTTTT.

The gene calls are TRBV3-1 (or the pseudogene TRBV3-2) and TRBJ2-5, with TRBD1 identical over 11 bases. The CDR3 extends over 16 amino acids. The V segment lost 4 bases and the J segment 5 bases; nucleotides outside the gene matches: 9. The germline V gene encodes CDR1 LGHDT and CDR2 YNNKEL (reference sequence). CDR3 sequence reads: CASSRPDRGPWETQYF. CDR3 nucleotides: TGTGCCAGCAGCCGCCCGGACAGGGGGCCGTGGGAGACCCAGTACTTC.

In its sample, this clone was seen a few times. This sample also contains other DNA sequences that code for the same CDR3. This chain joins TRBV12-3 or TRBV12-4 and TRBJ2-7; the D is unclear. The length of the CDR3 is 12 residues. V was shortened by 5 bases and J by 0 bases, with 5 bases between the two germline ends. The CDR3 coding sequence is TGTGCCAGCAGTCCAAGCTCCTACGAGCAGTACTTC. Its protein is CASSPSSYEQYF.

V and J are TRBV10-3 and TRBJ1-6, with no clear D. Germline assignment: CDR1 ENHRY and CDR2 SYGVKD. The length of the CDR3 is 14 residues. Between the trimmed V and J ends, which lost 0 bases and 7 bases, there was a span of 7 bases. CDR3 loop: CAISESRANSPLHF. CDR3 bases: TGTGCCATCAGTGAGTCAAGGGCCAATTCACCCCTCCACTTT.